Below, 14 T cell receptor beta chains from the same sample are listed, as sequenced in a study of cytomegalovirus exposure and HLA in healthy donors. Vbeta (60) and Jbeta (13) primers were used in the PCR. Assay used: immunoSEQ multiplex PCR; TCRdb lists only in-frame clones, some missing. The sample contains about 89,000 clones, about three quarters of which appear only once. The sample was PBMCs. The receptor set was obtained from a man aged 25-45 years in good health and CMV-seropositive.

The chain uses TRBV6-5 and TRBJ1-2; 12 nucleotides line up with TRBD1. The CDR3 extends over 14 amino acids. Germline lookup yields CDR1 MNHEY and CDR2 SVGAGI. With 6 bases clipped from V and 7 bases from J, the junction kept 6 bases outside the gene matches. CDR3: CASSMGQGAGGYTF. CDR3 in DNA: TGTGCCAGCAGCATGGGACAGGGGGCAGGTGGCTACACCTTC.

This chain uses TRBV16 with TRBJ2-7; D is perhaps TRBD2 (6 bases). The V gene's germline CDR1 is KGHSY and CDR2 FQNENV. The CDR3 consists of 17 residues. V lost 2 bases and J 3 bases, leaving 20 bases between the germline ends. CDR3 loop: CASSQESISGYYYEQYF. DNA for the CDR3: TGTGCCAGCAGCCAAGAAAGTATAAGCGGGTACTACTACGAGCAGTACTTC. Full variable domain (rest looked up from reference TRBV16 and TRBJ2-7): GEEVAQTPKHLVRGEGQKAKLYCAPIKGHSYVFWYQQVLKNEFKFLISFQNENVFDETGMPKERFSAKCLPNSPCSLEIQATKLEDSAVYFCASSQESISGYYYEQYFGPGTRLTVT.

The chain joins TRBV11-2 to TRBJ1-2; 9 bases fit TRBD1. This CDR3 has 14 amino acids. With V trimmed by 0 bases and J by 5 bases, 1 base remained unmatched. In germline, CDR1 is SGHAT, CDR2 FQNNGV. The CDR3 spells CASSLDGTGYGYTF. The CDR3 nucleotides are TGTGCCAGCAGCTTAGATGGGACAGGGTATGGCTACACCTTC.

The chain uses TRBV19 and TRBJ1-2; 7 bases match TRBD1. The CDR3 length is 15 residues. The germline gives CDR1 LNHDA, CDR2 SQIVND (reference sequence). J gave up 5 bases and V 5 bases, and 11 bases lay outside the gene matches. The CDR3 is CASSPTGTENYGYTF. Written as DNA, the CDR3 is TGTGCCAGTAGTCCGACCGGGACAGAAAATTATGGCTACACCTTC.

The chain is built from TRBV18 and TRBJ2-2, with D possibly matching TRBD2 (5 bases). The germline V gene has CDR1 KGHSH and CDR2 LQKENI. The CDR3 runs to 16 residues. V gave up 3 bases and J gave up 1 base, with 12 bases separating them. The CDR3 reads CASSPAAGKNTGELFF. CDR3 DNA sequence: TGTGCCAGCTCACCCGCTGCGGGCAAGAACACCGGGGAGCTGTTTTTT.

The chain employs TRBV18 and TRBJ2-7, with D tentatively TRBD2 (5 bases). The germline gives CDR1 KGHSH, CDR2 LQKENI. The CDR3 runs 15 residues. V was cut by 0 bases and J by 0 bases, with 9 bases left in between. The CDR3 DNA follows: TGTGCCAGCTCACCACCCAGTGCGGGCTCCTACGAGCAGTACTTC. Translation: CASSPPSAGSYEQYF. Complete variable domain (other parts from reference TRBV18 and TRBJ2-7): NAGVMQNPRHLVRRRGQEARLRCSPMKGHSHVYWYRQLPEEGLKFMVYLQKENIIDESGMPKERFSAEFPKEGPSILRIQQVVRGDSAAYFCASSPPSAGSYEQYFGPGTRLTVT.

The V and J genes are TRBV5-1 and TRBJ1-6; D unclear. Germline loops: CDR1 SGHRS, CDR2 YFSETQ. This CDR3 spans 13 amino acids. V gave up 0 bases and J gave up 9 bases, with 7 bases separating them. The CDR3 loop is CASSLGRGSPLHF. For the CDR3, the DNA is TGCGCCAGCAGCTTGGGGCGGGGTTCACCCCTCCACTTT.

Turning to this clone: Sequence at one end of the junction differs from germline and may be a read error. The gene calls are TRBV7-9 and TRBJ2-2; D possibly corresponds to TRBD1 (5 bases). This CDR3 spans 16 amino acids. Germline CDR1 and CDR2: SEHNR and FQNEAQ (reference sequence). The CDR3 DNA follows: TGTTCCAGCAGCACAGGACAAAACGGATACACCGGGGAGCTGTTTTTT. As protein: CSSSTGQNGYTGELFF.

The chain recombines TRBV9 with TRBJ2-1; TRBD2 matches at 10 bases. The CDR3 length is 15 residues. Germline assignment: CDR1 SGDLS and CDR2 YYNGEE. Unmatched junction bases numbered 2, after V lost 2 bases and J lost 3 bases. The CDR3 reads CASSVSGGLYNEQFF. DNA for the CDR3: TGTGCCAGCAGCGTTAGCGGGGGGCTCTACAATGAGCAGTTCTTC.

With regard to this clone: One junction end disagrees with the germline gene, perhaps due to a read error. The chain joins TRBV7-9 to TRBJ2-7; 7 nucleotides align to TRBD1. This CDR3 has 14 amino acids. From germline, CDR1 is SEHNR and CDR2 FQNEAQ (reference sequence). DNA for the CDR3: TGTTCCAGCAGCTCTAACAGGGGATCCTACGAGCAGTACTTC. It codes for CSSSSNRGSYEQYF.

This clone was counted once. V and J are TRBV10-3 and TRBJ2-3, with 13 bases aligning to TRBD2. The CDR3 has 17 amino acids. Trimming took 4 bases from V and 5 from J; bases not matched to a gene: 9. In germline, CDR1 is ENHRY, CDR2 SYGVKD. CDR3 sequence (DNA): TGTGCCATCAGTGGAGGCTTACTAGCGGGGGGGTTAGATACGCAGTATTTT. It encodes CAISGGLLAGGLDTQYF.

V gene TRBV7-9 combines with J gene TRBJ1-1, with 8 bases identical to TRBD1. Trimming at V came to 3 bases and at J to 3 bases, leaving 6 bases not matched to a gene. The CDR3 sequence is 15 residues long. The germline V gene has CDR1 SEHNR and CDR2 FQNEAQ (reference sequence). The CDR3 protein is CASSLSDRGHTEAFF. The CDR3 DNA is TGTGCCAGCAGCTTGTCCGACAGGGGACACACTGAAGCTTTCTTT.

The chain is built from TRBV29-1 and TRBJ1-6, with TRBD1 as a possible D gene (6 bases). CDR1 and CDR2 from the germline V gene are SQVTM and ANQGSEA. CDR3 length: 13 residues. V lost 4 bases and J 7 bases, leaving 11 bases between the germline ends. CDR3 sequence reads: CSVAWDINSPLHF. In DNA, the CDR3 is TGCAGCGTTGCGTGGGACATAAATTCACCCCTCCACTTT.

The chain uses TRBV7-9 and TRBJ2-3; D is perhaps TRBD1 (6 bases). Per the germline V gene, CDR1 is SEHNR and CDR2 is FQNEAQ (reference sequence). The CDR3 length is 15 residues. V was shortened by 4 bases and J by 2 bases, with 13 bases between the two germline ends. The CDR3 protein is CASSYPQGTTDTQYF. In DNA form, the CDR3 reads TGTGCCAGCAGCTATCCTCAGGGGACCACAGATACGCAGTATTTT.